This TCR beta chain derives from a study of CD8 T cells in ankylosing spondylitis. This clonotype was counted between two and nine times. Its antigen is unknown. Molecular-barcoded quantitative 5'-RACE produced these TCR beta libraries. One entry per CDR3 protein results from TCRdb running MiXCR on the 5' RACE reads. The sample has 400,000 or so distinct CDR3 sequences, 25% to 30% seen once. Study conclusions and caveats: Within matched ankylosing spondylitis synovial fluid, disease-linked clones were reportedly significantly enriched. Earlier authors reported some of these motif variants in reactive arthritis synovial fluid and blood. Several highly homologous variants made up a TCR beta motif, and this motif appeared characteristic of ankylosing spondylitis blood. With a CD8+ phenotype, disease-linked clones were relatively rare in peripheral blood.

The length of the CDR3 is 13 residues. Germline values: CDR1 SGHAT, CDR2 FQNNGV. Trimming took 4 bases from V and 9 from J, leaving 15 bases between them. This sequence joins TRBV11-2 and TRBJ2-5; tentatively, D is TRBD2 (5 bases). Source material: blood, either unsorted or a sorted T cell fraction (not recorded which). The receptor was derived from a male donor with ankylosing spondylitis. The CDR3 protein is CASSSTAPGAQYF. The CDR3 bases are TGTGCCAGCAGCTCGACTGCACCCGGGGCCCAGTACTTC.